This T cell receptor beta chain was captured by sequencing in a study of vaccination and CD4 T cells after COVID-19. Looking at the study overall: Researchers treated cells with overlapping spike peptides taken from SARS-CoV-2, HCoV-NL63, HCoV-OC43 and HCoV-229E.

The sample's treatment: roughly 10-day PBMC culture with coronavirus spike peptide pools or control peptides (ViraFEST assay). Looked up from germline, CDR1 is SQVTM and CDR2 is ANQGSEA. This CDR3 is built from 11 residues. V was clipped by 8 bases and J by 2 bases, with 7 bases between them. Cultured CD4+ T cell DNA underwent sequencing with the Oncomine TCR Beta short-read assay. One entry per CDR3 protein, called by TCRdb with MiXCR from the PCR reads. The sample holds just over 15,000 distinct CDR3 sequences; about 40% are singletons and the top ten take less than 25%. This clonotype was seen a few times. Its antigen remains unknown.

The V call is TRBV29-1, the J call TRBJ2-1; D not certain. This clonotype was sampled from a human donor with COVID-19. The sample taken for sequencing was cultured CD4+ T cells from blood. CDR3 sequence: CSYTAYNEQFF. As DNA, the CDR3 is TGCAGCTATACTGCCTACAATGAGCAGTTCTTC.